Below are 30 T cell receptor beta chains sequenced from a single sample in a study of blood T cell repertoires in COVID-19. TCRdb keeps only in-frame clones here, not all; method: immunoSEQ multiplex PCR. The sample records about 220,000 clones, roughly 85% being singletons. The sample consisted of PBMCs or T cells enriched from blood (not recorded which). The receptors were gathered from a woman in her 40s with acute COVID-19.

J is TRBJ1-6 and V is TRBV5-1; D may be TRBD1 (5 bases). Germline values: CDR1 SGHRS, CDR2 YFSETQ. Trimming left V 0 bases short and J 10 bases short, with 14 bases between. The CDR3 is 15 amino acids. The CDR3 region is CASSLVAGMQSPLHF. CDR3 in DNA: TGCGCCAGCAGCTTGGTGGCAGGGATGCAATCACCCCTCCACTTT.

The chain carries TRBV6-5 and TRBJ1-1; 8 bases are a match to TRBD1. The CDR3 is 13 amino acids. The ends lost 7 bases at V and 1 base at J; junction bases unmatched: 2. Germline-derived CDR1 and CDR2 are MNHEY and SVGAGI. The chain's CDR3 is CASNGQGNTEAFF. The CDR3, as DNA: TGTGCCAGCAATGGACAGGGGAACACTGAAGCTTTCTTT.

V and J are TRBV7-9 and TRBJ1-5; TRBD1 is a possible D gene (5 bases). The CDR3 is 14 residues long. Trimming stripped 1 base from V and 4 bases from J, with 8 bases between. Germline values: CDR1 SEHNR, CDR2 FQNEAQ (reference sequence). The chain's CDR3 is CASSLGAGNQPQHF. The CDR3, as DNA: TGTGCCAGCAGCTTAGGGGCAGGGAATCAGCCCCAGCATTTT.

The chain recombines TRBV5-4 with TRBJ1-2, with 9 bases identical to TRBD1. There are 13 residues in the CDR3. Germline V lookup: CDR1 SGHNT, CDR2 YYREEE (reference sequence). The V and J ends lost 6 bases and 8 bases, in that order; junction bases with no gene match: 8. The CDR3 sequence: CASNLQGAPGYTF. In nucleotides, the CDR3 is TGTGCCAGCAACCTACAGGGGGCGCCGGGCTACACCTTC.

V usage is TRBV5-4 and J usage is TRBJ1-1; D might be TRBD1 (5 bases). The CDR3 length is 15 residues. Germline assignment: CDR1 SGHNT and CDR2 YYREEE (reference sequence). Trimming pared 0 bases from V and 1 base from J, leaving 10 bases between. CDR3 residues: CASSLARGTNTEAFF. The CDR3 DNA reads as TGTGCCAGCAGCTTGGCACGGGGGACGAACACTGAAGCTTTCTTT.

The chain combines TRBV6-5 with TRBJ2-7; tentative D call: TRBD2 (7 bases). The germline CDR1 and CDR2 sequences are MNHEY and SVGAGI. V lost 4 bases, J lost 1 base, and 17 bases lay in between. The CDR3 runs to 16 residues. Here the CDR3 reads CASSSPGGGGSYEQYF. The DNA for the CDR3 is TGTGCCAGCAGTTCCCCGGGGGGCGGGGGATCCTACGAGCAGTACTTC.

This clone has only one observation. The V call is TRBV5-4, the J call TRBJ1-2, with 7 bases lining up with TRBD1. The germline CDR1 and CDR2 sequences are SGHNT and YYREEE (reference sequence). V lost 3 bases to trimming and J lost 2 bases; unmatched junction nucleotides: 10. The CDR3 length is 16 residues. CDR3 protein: CASSYPGTATNYGYTF. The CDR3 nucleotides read TGTGCCAGCAGCTACCCCGGGACAGCGACCAACTATGGCTACACCTTC.

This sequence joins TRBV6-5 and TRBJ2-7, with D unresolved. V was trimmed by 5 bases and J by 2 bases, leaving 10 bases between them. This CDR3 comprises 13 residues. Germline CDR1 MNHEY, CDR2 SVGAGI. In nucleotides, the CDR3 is TGTGCCAGCAGTCCCAGGCAAACCTACGAGCAGTACTTC. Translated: CASSPRQTYEQYF.

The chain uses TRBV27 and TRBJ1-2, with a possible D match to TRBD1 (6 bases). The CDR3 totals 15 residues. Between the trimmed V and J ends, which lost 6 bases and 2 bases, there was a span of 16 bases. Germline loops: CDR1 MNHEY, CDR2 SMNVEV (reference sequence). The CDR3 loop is CASSARGDMNYGYTF. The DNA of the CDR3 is TGTGCCAGCAGCGCCCGGGGGGACATGAACTATGGCTACACCTTC.

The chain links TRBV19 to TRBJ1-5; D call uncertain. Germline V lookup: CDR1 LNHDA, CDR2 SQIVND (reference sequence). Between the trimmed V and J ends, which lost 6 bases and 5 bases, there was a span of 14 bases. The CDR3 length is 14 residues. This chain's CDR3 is CASRYRGIHQPQHF. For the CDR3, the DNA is TGTGCCAGTAGGTACCGGGGTATCCATCAGCCCCAGCATTTT.

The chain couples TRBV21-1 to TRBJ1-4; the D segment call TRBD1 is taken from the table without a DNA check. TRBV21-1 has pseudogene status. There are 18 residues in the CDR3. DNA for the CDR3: TGTGCCAGCAGCTTAACCCGGGACAGGGACGGGGGAGATGAAAAACTGTTTTTT. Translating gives CASSLTRDRDGGDEKLFF.

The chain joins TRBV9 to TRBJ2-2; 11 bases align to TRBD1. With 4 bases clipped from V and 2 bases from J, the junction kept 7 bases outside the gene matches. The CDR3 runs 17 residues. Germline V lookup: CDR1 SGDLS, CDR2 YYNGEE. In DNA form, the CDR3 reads TGTGCCAGCAGCACCCGGACAGGGGGCGTCAACACCGGGGAGCTGTTTTTT. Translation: CASSTRTGGVNTGELFF. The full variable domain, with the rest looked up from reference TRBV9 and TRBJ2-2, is DSGVTQTPKHLITATGQRVTLRCSPRSGDLSVYWYQQSLDQGLQFLIQYYNGEERAKGNILERFSAQQFPDLHSELNLSSLELGDSALYFCASSTRTGGVNTGELFFGEGSRLTVL.

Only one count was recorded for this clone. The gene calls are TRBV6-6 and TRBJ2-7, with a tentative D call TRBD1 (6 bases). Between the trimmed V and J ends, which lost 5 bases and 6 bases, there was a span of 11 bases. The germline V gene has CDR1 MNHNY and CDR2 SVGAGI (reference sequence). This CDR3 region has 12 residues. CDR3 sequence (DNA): TGTGCCAGCAGTCCGACAGGAGCCGAGCAGTACTTC. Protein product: CASSPTGAEQYF.

CDR3 sequence reads: CASSLRGANPGYTF. CDR3 nucleotide sequence: TGTGCCAGCAGCTTACGGGGGGCGAATCCTGGCTACACCTTC. The genes are TRBV7-2 and TRBJ1-2; D possibly corresponds to TRBD1 (6 bases). Germline loops: CDR1 SGHTA, CDR2 FQGNSA. Trimming removed 2 bases at V and 7 bases at J, with 14 bases between. This CDR3 region has 14 residues.

This CDR3 is CASSEKTGGGDTQYF. For the CDR3, the DNA is TGTGCCAGCAGCGAAAAAACAGGGGGTGGTGATACGCAGTATTTT. This chain joins TRBV6-4 and TRBJ2-3, with 8 bases aligning to TRBD1. The CDR3 contains 15 residues. The junction had 11 bases not matched to a gene; V was cut back by 6 bases and J by 6 bases. Germline values: CDR1 MRHNA, CDR2 SNTAGT.

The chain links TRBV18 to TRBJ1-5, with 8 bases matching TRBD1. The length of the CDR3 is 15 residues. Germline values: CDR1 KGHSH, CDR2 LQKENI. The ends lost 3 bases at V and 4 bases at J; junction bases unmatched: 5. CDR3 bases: TGTGCCAGCTCACCGACAGGGGACCTTAATCAGCCCCAGCATTTT. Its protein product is CASSPTGDLNQPQHF.

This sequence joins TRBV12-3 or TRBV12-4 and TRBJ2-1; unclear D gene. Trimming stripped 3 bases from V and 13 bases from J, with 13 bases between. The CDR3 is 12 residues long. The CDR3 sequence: CASSLSPGFQFF. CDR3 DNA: TGTGCCAGCAGTTTGAGCCCGGGTTTCCAGTTCTTC.

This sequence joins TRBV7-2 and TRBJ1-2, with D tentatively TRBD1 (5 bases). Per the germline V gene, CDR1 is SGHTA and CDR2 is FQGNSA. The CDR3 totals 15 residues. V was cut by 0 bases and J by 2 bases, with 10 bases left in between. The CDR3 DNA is TGTGCCAGCAGCTTAGCCCCAGGGCCGAACTATGGCTACACCTTC. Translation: CASSLAPGPNYGYTF.

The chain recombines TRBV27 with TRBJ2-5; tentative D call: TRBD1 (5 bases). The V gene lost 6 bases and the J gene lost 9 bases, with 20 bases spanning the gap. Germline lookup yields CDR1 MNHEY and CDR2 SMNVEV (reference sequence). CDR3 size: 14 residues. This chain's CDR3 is CASSRVGPTQPQYF. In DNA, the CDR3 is TGTGCCAGCAGCCGGGTGGGGCCTACCCAACCCCAGTACTTC.

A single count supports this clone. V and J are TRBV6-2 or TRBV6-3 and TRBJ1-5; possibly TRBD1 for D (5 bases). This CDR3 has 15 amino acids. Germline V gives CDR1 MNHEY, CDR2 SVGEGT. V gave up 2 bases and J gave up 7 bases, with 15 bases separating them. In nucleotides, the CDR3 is TGTGCCAGCAGTTACCGGGGGTATGAAGAACAGCCCCAGCATTTT. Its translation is CASSYRGYEEQPQHF.

The chain's CDR3 is CASSLWGGDANYGYTF. The DNA for the CDR3 is TGTGCCAGCAGTTTATGGGGGGGCGACGCTAACTATGGCTACACCTTC. The genes are TRBV27 and TRBJ1-2; TRBD1 might be the D (6 bases). V was trimmed by 1 base and J by 0 bases, leaving 12 bases between them. From germline, CDR1 is MNHEY and CDR2 SMNVEV (reference sequence). This CDR3 spans 16 amino acids.

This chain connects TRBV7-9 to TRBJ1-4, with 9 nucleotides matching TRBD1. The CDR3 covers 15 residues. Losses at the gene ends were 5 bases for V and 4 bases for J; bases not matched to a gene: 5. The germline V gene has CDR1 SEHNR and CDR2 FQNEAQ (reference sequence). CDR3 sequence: CASSKDRGYNEKLFF. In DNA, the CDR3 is TGTGCCAGCAGCAAGGACAGGGGCTATAATGAAAAACTGTTTTTT.

CDR3 sequence (DNA): TGTGCCATCAGCGAGGGACAGGACTACCAGCCCCAGCATTTT. As protein: CAISEGQDYQPQHF. This chain connects TRBV10-3 to TRBJ1-5, with 8 bases identical to TRBD1. V dropped 6 bases and J dropped 7; count of bases not matched to a gene: 8. The germline gives CDR1 ENHRY, CDR2 SYGVKD. The CDR3 is made up of 14 amino acids.

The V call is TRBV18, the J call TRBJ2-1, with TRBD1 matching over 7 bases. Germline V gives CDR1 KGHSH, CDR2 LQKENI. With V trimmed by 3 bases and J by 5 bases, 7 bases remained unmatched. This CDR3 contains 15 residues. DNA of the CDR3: TGTGCCAGCTCACCTTTCGACAGGGATAACAATGAGCAGTTCTTC. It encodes CASSPFDRDNNEQFF.

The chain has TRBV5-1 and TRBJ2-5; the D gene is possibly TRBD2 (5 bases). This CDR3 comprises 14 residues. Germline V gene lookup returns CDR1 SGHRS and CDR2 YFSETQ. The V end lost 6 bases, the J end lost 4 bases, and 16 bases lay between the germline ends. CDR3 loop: CASNWRNVRETQYF. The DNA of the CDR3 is TGCGCCAGCAATTGGAGGAACGTACGAGAGACCCAGTACTTC.

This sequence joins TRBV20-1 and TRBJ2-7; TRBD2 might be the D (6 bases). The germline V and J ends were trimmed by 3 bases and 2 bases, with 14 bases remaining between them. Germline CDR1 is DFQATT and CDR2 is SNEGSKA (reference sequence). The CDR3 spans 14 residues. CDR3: CSASRGTGAYEQYF. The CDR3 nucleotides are TGCAGTGCTAGTCGCGGGACTGGAGCCTACGAGCAGTACTTC.

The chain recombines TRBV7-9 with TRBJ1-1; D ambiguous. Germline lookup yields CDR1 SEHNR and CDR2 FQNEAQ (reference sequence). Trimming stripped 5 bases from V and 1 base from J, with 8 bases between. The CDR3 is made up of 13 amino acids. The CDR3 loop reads CASSPQANTEAFF. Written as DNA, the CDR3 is TGTGCCAGCAGCCCCCAAGCGAACACTGAAGCTTTCTTT.

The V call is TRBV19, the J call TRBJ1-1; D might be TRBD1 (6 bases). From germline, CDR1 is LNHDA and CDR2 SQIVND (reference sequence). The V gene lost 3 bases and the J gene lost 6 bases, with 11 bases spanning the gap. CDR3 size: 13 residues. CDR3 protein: CASSISRQAEAFF. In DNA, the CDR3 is TGTGCCAGTAGTATCTCCCGACAGGCTGAAGCTTTCTTT. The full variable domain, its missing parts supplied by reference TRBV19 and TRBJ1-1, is DGGITQSPKYLFRKEGQNVTLSCEQNLNHDAMYWYRQDPGQGLRLIYYSQIVNDFQKGDIAEGYSVSREKKESFPLTVTSAQKNPTAFYLCASSISRQAEAFFGQGTRLTVV.

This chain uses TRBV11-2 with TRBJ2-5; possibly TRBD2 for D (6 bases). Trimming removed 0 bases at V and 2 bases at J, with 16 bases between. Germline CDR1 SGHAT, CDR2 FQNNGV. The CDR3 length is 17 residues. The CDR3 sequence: CASSLDLGTPVQETQYF. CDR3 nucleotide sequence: TGTGCCAGCAGCTTAGATCTCGGGACTCCGGTACAAGAGACCCAGTACTTC. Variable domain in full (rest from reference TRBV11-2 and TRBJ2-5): EAGVAQSPRYKIIEKRQSVAFWCNPISGHATLYWYQQILGQGPKLLIQFQNNGVVDDSQLPKDRFSAERLKGVDSTLKIQPAKLEDSAVYLCASSLDLGTPVQETQYFGPGTRLLVL.

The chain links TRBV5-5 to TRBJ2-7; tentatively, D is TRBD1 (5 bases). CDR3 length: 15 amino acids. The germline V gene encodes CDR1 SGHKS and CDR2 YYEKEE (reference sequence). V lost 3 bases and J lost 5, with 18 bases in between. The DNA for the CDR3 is TGTGCCAGCAGCTCACAAACAGGTACCCATAACGAGCAGTACTTC. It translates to CASSSQTGTHNEQYF.